These 11 T cell receptor beta chains were all obtained from the same sample, sequenced in a study of regulatory T cells in long-lasting Graves disease. The time point here: newly diagnosed GD, antithyroid drugs for less than 3 months. There was RNA extracted from PBMCs, and the TCR library was made from it. Libraries of TCR beta came from iRepertoire HTBI primers plus Arm-PCR of CDR3 regions. TCRdb fed the multiplex PCR reads into MiXCR, producing one record per CDR3 protein. The sample carries over 400,000 distinct CDR3 sequences, 12% to 15% recorded once. These records were also assigned to another study, of T cells in Graves' hyperthyroidism and ophthalmopathy.

The starting material was peripheral blood mononuclear cells (PBMCs), obtained at new diagnosis, from a patient treated with antithyroid drugs. These receptor sequences come from a woman in her 50s with Graves disease.

The rearrangement joins TRBV6-1 to TRBJ2-7; TRBD2 aligns across 11 bases. Germline trimming cut 7 bases from V and 3 bases from J; bases unmatched to any gene: 8. The germline gives CDR1 MNHNS, CDR2 SASEGT. CDR3 length equals 15 residues. The CDR3 sequence is CASTQLAGVFYEQYF. CDR3 DNA sequence: TGTGCCAGCACCCAACTAGCGGGAGTTTTCTACGAGCAGTACTTC.

This clonotype showed up just a few times. The J gene is TRBJ1-6, the V gene TRBV10-2; 10 bases are a match to TRBD1. Germline assignment: CDR1 WSHSY and CDR2 SAAADI. Unmatched junction bases numbered 19, after V lost 4 bases and J lost 7 bases. The CDR3 consists of 20 residues. For the CDR3, the DNA is TGCGCCAGCAGTGTCTCACCGGGACAGGGGATTTCCACTGGAAATTCACCCCTCCACTTT. Its translation: CASSVSPGQGISTGNSPLHF.

This sequence joins TRBV28 and TRBJ2-7; 9 bases are shared with TRBD1. Per germline, CDR1 MDHEN and CDR2 SYDVKM. V lost 5 bases, J lost 3 bases, and 8 bases stayed unmatched. This CDR3 has 15 amino acids. CDR3 protein: CASSPPGTGRYEQYF. In DNA, the CDR3 is TGTGCCAGCAGTCCCCCCGGGACAGGGCGCTACGAGCAGTACTTC.

In its sample, this clonotype was seen many times. The rearrangement joins TRBV2 to TRBJ2-1, with 12 bases identical to TRBD2. Germline trimming cut 6 bases from V and 7 bases from J; bases unmatched to any gene: 7. CDR3 size: 15 residues. Germline loops: CDR1 SNHLY, CDR2 FYNNEI. In DNA, the CDR3 is TGTGCCAGCAGCGCCAGACTAGCGGGAGCGAATGAGCAGTTCTTC. Amino acids: CASSARLAGANEQFF.

Many counts were recorded for this clonotype. The chain joins TRBV28 to TRBJ2-1; TRBD1 matches 7 bases. Germline CDR1 is MDHEN and CDR2 is SYDVKM. This CDR3 has 13 amino acids. The J segment lost 7 bases and the V segment lost 6 bases, leaving 6 bases of the junction unmatched. CDR3 protein: CASSSGQKNEQFF. DNA of the CDR3: TGTGCCAGCAGCTCGGGACAGAAAAATGAGCAGTTCTTC. Filled out from reference TRBV28 and TRBJ2-1, the complete variable domain reads DVKVTQSSRYLVKRTGEKVFLECVQDMDHENMFWYRQDPGLGLRLIYFSYDVKMKEKGDIPEGYSVSREKKERFSLILESASTNQTSMYLCASSSGQKNEQFFGPGTRLTVL.

There are many counts of this clonotype. The rearrangement links TRBV27 to TRBJ1-2; TRBD1 matches at 9 bases. CDR3 length: 16 amino acids. V was pared by 5 bases and J by 0 bases, with 7 bases of the junction left unmatched. The germline CDR1 and CDR2 sequences are MNHEY and SMNVEV (reference sequence). The CDR3 DNA reads as TGTGCCAGCAGTCCCGGACAGGGGTTCTCTAACTATGGCTACACCTTC. Translating it yields CASSPGQGFSNYGYTF.

In this sample, this clonotype turned up a few times. This chain uses TRBV11-2 with TRBJ2-7, with 9 bases aligning to TRBD1. The CDR3 sequence is 17 residues long. CDR1 and CDR2 from the germline V gene are SGHAT and FQNNGV. J was trimmed by 4 bases and V by 3 bases; bases with no gene match: 13. CDR3 in DNA: TGTGCCAGCAGCTTGGGCCTGAGGGGACAGGGCCCTTACGAGCAGTACTTC. Protein sequence: CASSLGLRGQGPYEQYF.

This clonotype has a count of ten or more. The genes are TRBV11-2 and TRBJ1-1; 7 positions match TRBD1. J was trimmed by 5 bases and V by 2 bases; bases with no gene match: 5. The CDR3 runs to 14 residues. CDR1 and CDR2 from the germline V gene are SGHAT and FQNNGV. The CDR3, as DNA: TGTGCCAGCAGCTTAACTAGGGGGCGTACTGAAGCTTTCTTT. Amino acids: CASSLTRGRTEAFF.

Ten or more counts support this clonotype. The rearrangement links TRBV5-1 to TRBJ1-1, with a tentative D call TRBD1 (5 bases). V lost 0 bases and J lost 5, with 17 bases in between. Looked up from germline, CDR1 is SGHRS and CDR2 is YFSETQ. The CDR3 consists of 16 residues. CDR3 amino acids: CASSLAPTATTTEAFF. Written as DNA, the CDR3 is TGCGCCAGCAGCTTGGCCCCGACAGCTACGACGACTGAAGCTTTCTTT.

This clonotype has just a few counts. Germline is not matched at one junction end, which may reflect a read error. This chain connects TRBV3-1 to TRBJ2-2, with D tentatively TRBD2 (5 bases). Germline values: CDR1 LGHDT, CDR2 YNNKEL (reference sequence). CDR3 length: 15 amino acids. The DNA of the CDR3 is TGTGCCGGCAGCCAAGGGCTAGCTGGCACCGGGGAGCTGTTTTTT. The encoded protein is CAGSQGLAGTGELFF.

This clonotype was recorded many times. The chain is built from TRBV11-2 and TRBJ1-1, with D tentatively TRBD1 (5 bases). Germline-derived CDR1 and CDR2 are SGHAT and FQNNGV. The CDR3 spans 17 residues. V lost 1 base, J lost 1 base, and 16 bases lay in between. CDR3 protein: CASSLGGAGRENTEAFF. Here the CDR3 DNA reads TGTGCCAGCAGCTTAGGTGGGGCGGGACGGGAGAACACTGAAGCTTTCTTT.